This TCR beta chain was captured by sequencing in a study of T cell changes during pregnancy in multiple sclerosis. Clones were read by immunoSEQ multiplex PCR, and TCRdb kept only the in-frame ones, dropping some. In the table there are roughly 59,000 clones, roughly 89% of which are singletons. CDR1 and CDR2 from the germline V gene are MNHEY and SMNVEV (reference sequence). The CDR3 runs 14 residues. Deletions cut 5 bases from V and 2 bases from J, with 12 bases between. The sample was peripheral blood, taken in the third trimester of pregnancy. The V and J genes are TRBV27 and TRBJ1-2; maybe TRBD1 (6 bases). The origin of this receptor is a female donor in good health, enrolled as a control in a pregnancy study. Written as DNA, the CDR3 is TGTGCCAGCAGTCCTTACAGGGAAAACTATGGCTACACCTTC. Translated: CASSPYRENYGYTF.